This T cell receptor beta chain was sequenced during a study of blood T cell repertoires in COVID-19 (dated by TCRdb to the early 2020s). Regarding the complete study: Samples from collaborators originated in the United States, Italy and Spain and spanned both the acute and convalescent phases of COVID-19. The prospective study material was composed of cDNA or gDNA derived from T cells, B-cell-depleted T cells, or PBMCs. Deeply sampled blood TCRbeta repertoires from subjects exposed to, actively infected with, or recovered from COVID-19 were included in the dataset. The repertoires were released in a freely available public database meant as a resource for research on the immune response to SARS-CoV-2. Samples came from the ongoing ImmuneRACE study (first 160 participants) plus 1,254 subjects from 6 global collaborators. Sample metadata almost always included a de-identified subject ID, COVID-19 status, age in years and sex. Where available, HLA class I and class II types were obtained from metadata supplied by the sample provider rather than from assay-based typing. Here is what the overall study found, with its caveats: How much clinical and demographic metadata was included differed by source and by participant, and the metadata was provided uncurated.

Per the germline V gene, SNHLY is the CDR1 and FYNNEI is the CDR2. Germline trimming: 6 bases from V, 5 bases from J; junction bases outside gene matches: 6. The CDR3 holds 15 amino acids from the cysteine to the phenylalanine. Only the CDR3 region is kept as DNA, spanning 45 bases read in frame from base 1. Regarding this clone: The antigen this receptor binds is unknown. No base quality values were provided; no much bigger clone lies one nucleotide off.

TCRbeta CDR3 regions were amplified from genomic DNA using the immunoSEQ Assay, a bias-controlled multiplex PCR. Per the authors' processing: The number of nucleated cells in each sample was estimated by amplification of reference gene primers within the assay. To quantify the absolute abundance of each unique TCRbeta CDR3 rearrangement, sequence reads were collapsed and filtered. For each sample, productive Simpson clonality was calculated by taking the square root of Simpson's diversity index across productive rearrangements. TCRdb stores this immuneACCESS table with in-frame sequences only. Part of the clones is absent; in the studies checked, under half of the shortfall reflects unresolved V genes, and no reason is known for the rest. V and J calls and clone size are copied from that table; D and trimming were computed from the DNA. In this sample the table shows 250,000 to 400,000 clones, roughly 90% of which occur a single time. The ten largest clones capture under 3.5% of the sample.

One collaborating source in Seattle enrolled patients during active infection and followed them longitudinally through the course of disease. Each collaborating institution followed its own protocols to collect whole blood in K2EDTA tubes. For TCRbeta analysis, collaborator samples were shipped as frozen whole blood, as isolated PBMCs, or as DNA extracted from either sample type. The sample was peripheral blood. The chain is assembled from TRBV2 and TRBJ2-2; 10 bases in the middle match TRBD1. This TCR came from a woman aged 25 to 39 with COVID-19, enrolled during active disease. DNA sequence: TGTGCCAGCAGGGTCGACAGGGGGCGGACCGGGGAGCTGTTTTTT. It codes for CASRVDRGRTGELFF.